The text below deals with one TCR beta chain. A second PCR, run for about 6 to 11 cycles, used a sample-barcoded 5' primer plus a J-beta primer mix. MiXCR, run by TCRdb on the 5' RACE reads, gives a single entry per CDR3 protein. The profile shows approximately 400,000 distinct CDR3 sequences, roughly half of them singletons. This sample is drawn from a study of blood T cells in healthy people across ages. Researchers report isolating at least 6 million PBMCs per sample. Total RNA was extracted at no less than 6 micrograms per sample. The specimen sequenced was blood. The sequence was collected from a man in his 60s in good health.

CDR3 region: CASSPRAATQETQYF. CDR3 in DNA: TGTGCCAGCAGCCCCCGGGCAGCTACTCAAGAGACCCAGTACTTC. V is TRBV7-9 and J is TRBJ2-5; D gene ambiguous. Trimming stripped 5 bases from V and 2 bases from J, with 15 bases between. The germline CDR1 and CDR2 sequences are SEHNR and FQNEAQ (reference sequence). There are 15 residues in the CDR3.